A selection of T cell receptor beta chains follows, all from one sample in a study of shared clonotypes between healthy human individuals. Using immunoSEQ multiplex PCR, the repertoire was profiled, and TCRdb retains in-frame clones only, with some absent. The table records about 2.1 million clones, 85% to 95% of them present only once. Material: naive CD8+ T cells from PBMCs. The receptors derive from a man aged 18 to 30 in good health. Some clones in this sample may be carry-over from other donors' samples. Each CDR3 is given without its conserved first and last residue. Rows give clone size only sometimes, using once, few, many, or a class for an expanded clone.

CDR3 protein	V gene	J gene	clone size
ASSTTGTTDTDTQY	TRBV2	TRBJ2-3	-
ASSRLELYEQF	TRBV18	TRBJ2-1	-
ASSQDGHPEDNEQF	TRBV4-1	TRBJ2-1	-
ASSQPQTDREDTQY	TRBV7-6	TRBJ2-3	-
ASSLLPQRQETQY	TRBV28	TRBJ2-5	-
ASSSFFGDEQY	TRBV7-2	TRBJ2-7	-
ASSLLGRGVTDTQY	TRBV27	TRBJ2-3	once
ASSQDERAQETQY	TRBV4-3	TRBJ2-5	-
ASSSTEGGRSNQPQH	TRBV7-2	TRBJ1-5	-
ASSLSAAMVGYT	TRBV27	TRBJ1-2	-
ASSILGRAPNEQY	TRBV19	TRBJ2-7	once
ASSQDYRTSGISYEQY	TRBV4-3	-	-
ASSLWSGGDSGYNEQF	TRBV28	TRBJ2-1	-
ASSLGPRTGELF	TRBV11-3	TRBJ2-2	-
ASSLPLAGVSEQY	TRBV11-2	TRBJ2-7	-
ASSLRSGLLRNTIY	TRBV28	TRBJ1-3	-
ASSPWDKLNYEQY	TRBV11-2	TRBJ2-7	-
ASSILGTVNGYT	TRBV19	TRBJ1-2	-
ASSPFILERASSYNEQF	TRBV9	TRBJ2-1	-
ASWDRVDSNQPQH	TRBV19	TRBJ1-5	-
ASNTNRGLYEKLF	TRBV6-1	TRBJ1-4	-
ASSEGGSGRTHEQY	TRBV25-1	TRBJ2-7	-
ASSQGGYYEQETQY	TRBV4-3	TRBJ2-5	once
ASTEAGGPNTGELF	TRBV19	TRBJ2-2	-
ASSSTERTGIDGYT	TRBV7-8	TRBJ1-2	-
ASSVRGLVRGNTIY	TRBV28	TRBJ1-3	-
ASSLETGEETQY	TRBV5-5	TRBJ2-5	once
ASSVSGRGYEQY	TRBV6-1	TRBJ2-7	-
ASSFSSEDYGYT	TRBV7-9	TRBJ1-2	-
ASSGEGDRAVPGANVLT	TRBV2	TRBJ2-6	-
ASSSLPGHEQY	TRBV6-5	TRBJ2-7	-
ASSSSRDGARQPQH	TRBV28	TRBJ1-5	-
SVEGGRSYNEQF	TRBV29-1	TRBJ2-1	once
ASSGTLSGTGIPGPETQY	TRBV9	TRBJ2-5	-
ASSSYQETQY	TRBV27	TRBJ2-5	few
ASSSQGAVSNQPQH	TRBV19	TRBJ1-5	once
ASSLLLRANEQF	TRBV28	TRBJ2-1	-